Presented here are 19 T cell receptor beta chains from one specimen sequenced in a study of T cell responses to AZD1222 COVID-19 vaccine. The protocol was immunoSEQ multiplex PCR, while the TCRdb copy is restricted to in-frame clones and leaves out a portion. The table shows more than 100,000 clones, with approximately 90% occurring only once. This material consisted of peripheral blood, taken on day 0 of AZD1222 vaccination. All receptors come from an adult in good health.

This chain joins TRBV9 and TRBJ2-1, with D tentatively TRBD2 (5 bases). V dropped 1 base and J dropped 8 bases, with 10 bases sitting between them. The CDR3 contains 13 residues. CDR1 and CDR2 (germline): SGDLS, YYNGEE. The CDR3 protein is CASSVPTRDEQFF. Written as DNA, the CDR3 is TGTGCCAGCAGCGTACCCACGCGGGATGAGCAGTTCTTC.

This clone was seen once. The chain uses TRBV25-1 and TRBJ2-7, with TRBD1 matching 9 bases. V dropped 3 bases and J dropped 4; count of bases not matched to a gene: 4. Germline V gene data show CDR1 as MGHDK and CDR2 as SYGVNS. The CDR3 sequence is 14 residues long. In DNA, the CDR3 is TGTGCCAGCAGTGACTCCGGGACAGGGTACGAGCAGTACTTC. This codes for CASSDSGTGYEQYF.

CDR3 DNA sequence: TGTGCCAGCAGCCGGACCGGGGCCGGCTCCTATAATTCACCCCTCCACTTT. It specifies CASSRTGAGSYNSPLHF. This sequence joins TRBV5-5 and TRBJ1-6; tentatively, D is TRBD1 (5 bases). The CDR3 sequence is 17 residues long. Per the germline V gene, CDR1 is SGHKS and CDR2 is YYEKEE (reference sequence). The V and J ends lost 4 bases and 0 bases respectively, with 14 bases between them.

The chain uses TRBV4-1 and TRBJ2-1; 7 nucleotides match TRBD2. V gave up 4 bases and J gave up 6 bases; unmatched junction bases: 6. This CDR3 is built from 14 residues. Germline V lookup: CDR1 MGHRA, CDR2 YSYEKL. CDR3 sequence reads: CASSPVGTINEQFF. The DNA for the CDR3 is TGCGCCAGCAGCCCAGTCGGGACTATCAATGAGCAGTTCTTC.

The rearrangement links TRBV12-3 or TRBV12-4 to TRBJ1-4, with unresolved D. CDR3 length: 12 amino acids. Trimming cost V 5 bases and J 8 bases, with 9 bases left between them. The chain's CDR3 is CASSPYGEKLFF. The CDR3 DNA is TGTGCCAGCAGTCCCTACGGGGAAAAACTGTTTTTT.

This chain's CDR3 is CASSLDGPAQGYGYTF. In DNA, the CDR3 is TGTGCCAGCAGCTTAGACGGGCCAGCCCAGGGCTATGGCTACACCTTC. The J gene is TRBJ1-2, the V gene TRBV7-3, with a weak D call TRBD1 (5 bases). V dropped 2 bases and J dropped 4 bases, with 17 bases sitting between them. Germline values: CDR1 SGHTA, CDR2 FQGTGA. The CDR3 covers 16 residues.

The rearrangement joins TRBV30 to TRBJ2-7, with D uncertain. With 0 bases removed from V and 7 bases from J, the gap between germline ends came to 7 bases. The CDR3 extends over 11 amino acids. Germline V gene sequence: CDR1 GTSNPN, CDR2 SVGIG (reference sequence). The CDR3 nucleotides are TGTGCCTGGAGTGTACTCGCAGAGCAGTACTTC. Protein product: CAWSVLAEQYF.

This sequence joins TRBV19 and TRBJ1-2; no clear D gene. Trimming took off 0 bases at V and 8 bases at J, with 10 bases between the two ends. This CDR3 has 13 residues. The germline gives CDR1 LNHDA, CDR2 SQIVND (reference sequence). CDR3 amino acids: CASSIERMGGYTF. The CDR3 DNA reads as TGTGCCAGTAGTATAGAGAGAATGGGGGGCTACACCTTC.

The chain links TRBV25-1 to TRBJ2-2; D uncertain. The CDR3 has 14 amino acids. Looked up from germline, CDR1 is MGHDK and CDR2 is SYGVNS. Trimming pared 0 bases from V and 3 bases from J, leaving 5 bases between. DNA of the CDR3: TGTGCCAGCAGTGAATATCCCGACACCGGGGAGCTGTTTTTT. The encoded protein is CASSEYPDTGELFF.

The CDR3 nucleotides are TGCGCCAGCAGCTTGACAGGGTACGAGCAGTTCTTC. Protein product: CASSLTGYEQFF. V usage is TRBV5-1 and J usage is TRBJ2-1; perhaps TRBD1 as D (6 bases). Germline CDR1 reads SGHRS; CDR2 reads YFSETQ. The V gene lost 1 base and the J gene lost 10 bases, with 9 bases spanning the gap. The CDR3 runs to 12 residues.

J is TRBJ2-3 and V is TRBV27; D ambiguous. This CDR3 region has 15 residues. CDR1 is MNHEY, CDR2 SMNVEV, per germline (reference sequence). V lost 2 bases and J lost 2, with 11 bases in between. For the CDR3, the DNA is TGTGCCAGCAGTTTACAGCGAAAAACCACAGATACGCAGTATTTT. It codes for CASSLQRKTTDTQYF.

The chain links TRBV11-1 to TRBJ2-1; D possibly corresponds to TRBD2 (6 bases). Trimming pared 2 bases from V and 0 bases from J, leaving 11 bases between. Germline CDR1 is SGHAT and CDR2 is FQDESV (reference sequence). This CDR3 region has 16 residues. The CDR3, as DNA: TGTGCCAGCAGCTTAAAGCGGCGGGGCTCCTACAATGAGCAGTTCTTC. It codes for CASSLKRRGSYNEQFF.

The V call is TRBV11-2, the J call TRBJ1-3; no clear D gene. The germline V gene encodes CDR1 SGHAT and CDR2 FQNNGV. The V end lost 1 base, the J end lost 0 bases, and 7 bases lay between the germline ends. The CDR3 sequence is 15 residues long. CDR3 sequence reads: CASSLVASSGNTIYF. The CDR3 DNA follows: TGTGCCAGCAGCTTAGTTGCGAGCTCTGGAAACACCATATATTTT. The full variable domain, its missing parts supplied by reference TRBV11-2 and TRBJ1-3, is EAGVAQSPRYKIIEKRQSVAFWCNPISGHATLYWYQQILGQGPKLLIQFQNNGVVDDSQLPKDRFSAERLKGVDSTLKIQPAKLEDSAVYLCASSLVASSGNTIYFGEGSWLTVV.

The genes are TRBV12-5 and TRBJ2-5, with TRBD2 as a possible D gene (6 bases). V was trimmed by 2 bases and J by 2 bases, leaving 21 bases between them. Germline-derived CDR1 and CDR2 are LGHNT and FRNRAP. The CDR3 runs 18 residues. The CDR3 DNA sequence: TGTGCTAGTGGTTTGATCTTGGGCCCGGGAGCAGGACAAGAGACCCAGTACTTC. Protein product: CASGLILGPGAGQETQYF.

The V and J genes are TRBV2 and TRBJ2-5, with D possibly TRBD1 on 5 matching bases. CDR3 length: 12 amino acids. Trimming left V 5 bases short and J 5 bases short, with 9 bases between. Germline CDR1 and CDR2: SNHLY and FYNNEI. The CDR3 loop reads CASSQGWETQYF. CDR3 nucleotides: TGTGCCAGCAGTCAGGGATGGGAGACCCAGTACTTC.

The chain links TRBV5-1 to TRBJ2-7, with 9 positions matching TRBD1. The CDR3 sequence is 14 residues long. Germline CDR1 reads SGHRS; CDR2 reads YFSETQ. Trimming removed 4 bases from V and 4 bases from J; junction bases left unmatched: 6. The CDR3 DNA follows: TGCGCCAGCAGCCCCGGACAGGGGAAGTACGAGCAGTACTTC. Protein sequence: CASSPGQGKYEQYF.

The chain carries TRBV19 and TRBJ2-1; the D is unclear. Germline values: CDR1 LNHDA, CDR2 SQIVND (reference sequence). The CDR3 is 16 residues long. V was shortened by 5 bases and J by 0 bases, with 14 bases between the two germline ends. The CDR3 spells CASSPRFFSSYNEQFF. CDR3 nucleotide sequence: TGTGCCAGTAGTCCCCGCTTTTTTAGCTCCTACAATGAGCAGTTCTTC.

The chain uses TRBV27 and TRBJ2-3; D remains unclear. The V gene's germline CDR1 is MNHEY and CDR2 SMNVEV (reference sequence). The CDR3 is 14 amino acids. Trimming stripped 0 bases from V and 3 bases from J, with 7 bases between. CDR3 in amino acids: CASSLSHNTDTQYF. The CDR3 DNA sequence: TGTGCCAGCAGTTTATCGCACAATACAGATACGCAGTATTTT.

CDR3 nucleotide sequence: TGTGCCAGCAGTTACTCGACCGGGAGGACTGGCACTGAAGCTTTCTTT. Amino acids: CASSYSTGRTGTEAFF. This rearrangement joins TRBV6-2 or TRBV6-3 to TRBJ1-1; D gene uncertain. Germline CDR1 and CDR2: MNHEY and SVGEGT. With 0 bases removed from V and 4 bases from J, the gap between germline ends came to 15 bases. The CDR3 consists of 16 residues.